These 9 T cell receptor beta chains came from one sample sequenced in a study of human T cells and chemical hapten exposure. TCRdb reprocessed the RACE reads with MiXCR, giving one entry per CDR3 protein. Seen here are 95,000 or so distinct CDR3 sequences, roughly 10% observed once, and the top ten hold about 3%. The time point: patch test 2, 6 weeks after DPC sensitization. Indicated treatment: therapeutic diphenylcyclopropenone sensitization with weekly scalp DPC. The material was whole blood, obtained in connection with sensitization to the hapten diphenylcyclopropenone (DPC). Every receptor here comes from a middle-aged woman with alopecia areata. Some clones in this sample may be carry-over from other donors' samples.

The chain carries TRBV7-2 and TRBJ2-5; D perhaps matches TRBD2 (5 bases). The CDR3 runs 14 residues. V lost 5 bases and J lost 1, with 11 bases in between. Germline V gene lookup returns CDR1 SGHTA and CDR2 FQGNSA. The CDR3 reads CASSGSRTQETQYF. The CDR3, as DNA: TGTGCCAGCAGCGGGAGTAGAACCCAAGAGACCCAGTACTTC.

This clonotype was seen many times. The CDR3 nucleotides read TGTGCCAGCAGCCCCCTCGGACTCACAGATACGCAGTATTTT. Its protein product is CASSPLGLTDTQYF. V and J are TRBV7-2 and TRBJ2-3, with a possible D match to TRBD2 (5 bases). V gave up 5 bases and J gave up 2 bases, with 11 bases separating them. Germline CDR1 SGHTA, CDR2 FQGNSA. CDR3 size: 14 residues.

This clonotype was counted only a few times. The CDR3 loop reads CASSPGGAMNTEAFF. CDR3 DNA sequence: TGTGCCAGCAGCCCGGGGGGGGCCATGAACACTGAAGCTTTCTTT. V is TRBV28 and J is TRBJ1-1, with D possibly being TRBD1 (6 bases). CDR3 length: 15 amino acids. Between the trimmed V and J ends, which lost 6 bases and 0 bases, there was a span of 14 bases. Germline lookup yields CDR1 MDHEN and CDR2 SYDVKM.

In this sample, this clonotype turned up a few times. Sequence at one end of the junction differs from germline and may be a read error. CDR3 DNA sequence: TGTGCCAGCAACCCTGGAACAGGTACGCAGTATTTT. Amino acids: CASNPGTGTQYF. This rearrangement joins TRBV6-2 or TRBV6-3 to TRBJ2-3, with D maybe TRBD1 (5 bases). In germline, CDR1 is MNHEY, CDR2 SVGEGT. CDR3 size: 12 residues.

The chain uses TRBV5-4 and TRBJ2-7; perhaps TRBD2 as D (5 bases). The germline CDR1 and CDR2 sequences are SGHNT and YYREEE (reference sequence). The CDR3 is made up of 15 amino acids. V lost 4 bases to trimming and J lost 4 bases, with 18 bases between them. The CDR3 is CASSMDSTPRYEQYF. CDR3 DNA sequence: TGTGCCAGCAGCATGGACTCTACCCCCCGGTACGAGCAGTACTTC. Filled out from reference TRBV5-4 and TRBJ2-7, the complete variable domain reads ETGVTQSPTHLIKTRGQQVTLRCSSQSGHNTVSWYQQALGQGPQFIFQYYREEENGRGNFPPRFSGLQFPNYSSELNVNALELDDSALYLCASSMDSTPRYEQYFGPGTRLTVT.

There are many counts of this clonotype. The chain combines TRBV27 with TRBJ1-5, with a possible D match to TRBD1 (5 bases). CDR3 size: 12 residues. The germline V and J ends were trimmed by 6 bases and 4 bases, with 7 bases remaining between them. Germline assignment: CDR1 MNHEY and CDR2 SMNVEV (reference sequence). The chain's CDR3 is CASSGGNQPQHF. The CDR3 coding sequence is TGTGCCAGCAGCGGGGGAAATCAGCCCCAGCATTTT.

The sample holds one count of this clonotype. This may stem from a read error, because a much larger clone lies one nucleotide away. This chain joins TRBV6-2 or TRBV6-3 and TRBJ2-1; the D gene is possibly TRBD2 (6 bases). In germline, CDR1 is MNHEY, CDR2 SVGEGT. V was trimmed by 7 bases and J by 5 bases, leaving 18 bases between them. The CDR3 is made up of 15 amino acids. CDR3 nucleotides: TGTGCCAGCACCGATGGACTAACGGACCACAATGAGCAGTTCTTC. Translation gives CASTDGLTDHNEQFF.

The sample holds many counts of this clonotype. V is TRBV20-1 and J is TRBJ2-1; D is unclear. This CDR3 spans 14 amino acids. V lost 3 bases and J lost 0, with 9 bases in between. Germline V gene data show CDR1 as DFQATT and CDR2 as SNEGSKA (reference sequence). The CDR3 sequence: CSARHLSSYNEQFF. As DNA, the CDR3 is TGCAGTGCTAGGCACTTGAGCTCCTACAATGAGCAGTTCTTC.

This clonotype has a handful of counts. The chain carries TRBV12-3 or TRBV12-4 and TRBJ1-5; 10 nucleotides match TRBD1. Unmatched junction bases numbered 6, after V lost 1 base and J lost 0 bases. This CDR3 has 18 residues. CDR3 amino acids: CASSLGGQGQNSNQPQHF. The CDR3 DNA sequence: TGTGCCAGCAGTTTAGGGGGACAGGGGCAGAATAGCAATCAGCCCCAGCATTTT.